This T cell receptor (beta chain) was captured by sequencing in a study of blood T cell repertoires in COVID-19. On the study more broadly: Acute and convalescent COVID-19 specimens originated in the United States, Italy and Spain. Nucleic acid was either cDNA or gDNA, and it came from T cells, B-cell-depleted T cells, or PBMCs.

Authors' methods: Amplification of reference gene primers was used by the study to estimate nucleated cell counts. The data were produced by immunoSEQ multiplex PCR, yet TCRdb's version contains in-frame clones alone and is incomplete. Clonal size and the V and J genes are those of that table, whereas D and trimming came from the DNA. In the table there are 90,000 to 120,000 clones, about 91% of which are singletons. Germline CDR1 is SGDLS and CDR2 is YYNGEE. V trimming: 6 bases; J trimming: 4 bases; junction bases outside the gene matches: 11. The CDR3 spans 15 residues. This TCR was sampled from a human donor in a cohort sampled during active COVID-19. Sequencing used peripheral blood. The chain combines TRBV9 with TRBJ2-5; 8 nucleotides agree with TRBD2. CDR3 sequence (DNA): TGTGCCAGCACCGGTGGCGGGGGGCCGTTAGAGACCCAGTACTTC. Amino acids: CASTGGGGPLETQYF. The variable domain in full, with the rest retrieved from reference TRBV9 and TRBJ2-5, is DSGVTQTPKHLITATGQRVTLRCSPRSGDLSVYWYQQSLDQGLQFLIQYYNGEERAKGNILERFSAQQFPDLHSELNLSSLELGDSALYFCASTGGGGPLETQYFGPGTRLLVL.